One and the same sample provided the 14 T cell receptor beta chains below, sequenced in a study of T cell clonality in common variable immunodeficiency. The data were produced by immunoSEQ multiplex PCR, yet TCRdb's version contains in-frame clones alone and is incomplete. Listed for the sample are 30,000 to 45,000 clones, none seen a single time. Sequenced material: peripheral blood mononuclear cells. The source is a person between 18 and 75 years old in good health.

This clone came up a few times. From the germline J gene comes the end of the CDR3, since the read stops 3 residues before it. V usage is TRBV19 and J usage is TRBJ1-5; tentatively, D is TRBD1 (6 bases). The CDR3 covers 15 residues. Germline V CDR1 and CDR2: LNHDA, SQIVND (reference sequence). Trimming took 9 bases from V and 4 from J, leaving 19 bases between them. CDR3 loop: CASREGEGRNQPQHF. CDR3 DNA, as far as it was read: TGTGCCAGCAGGGAGGGGGAAGGAAGGAATCAGCCC.

This clone was counted ten times or more. From the germline J gene comes the end of the CDR3, since the read stops 3 residues before it. The genes are TRBV14 and TRBJ1-2; a possible D gene is TRBD1 (6 bases). The CDR3 runs 14 residues. V lost 4 bases and J 4 bases, leaving 13 bases between the germline ends. CDR1 and CDR2 from the germline V gene are SGHDN and FVKESK. The part of the CDR3 DNA that was read is TGTGCCAGCAGCCGAGGACAGCCTTTCTATGGC. Encoded protein: CASSRGQPFYG. The CDR3 in full is CASSRGQPFYGYTF.

This clone occurred many times. Sequencing ends 3 residues short of the CDR3 end; the germline J gene provides the rest. The chain has TRBV6-4 and TRBJ2-1, with TRBD2 matching 12 bases. Per germline, CDR1 MRHNA and CDR2 SNTAGT. The CDR3 is made up of 15 amino acids. V lost 6 bases and J lost 7; bases outside the gene matches: 7. The CDR3 loop is CASSSTSGSGNEQFF. CDR3 DNA (partial): TGTGCCAGCAGCTCGACTAGCGGGAGTGGGAATGAG.

This clone was counted ten times or more. The CDR3 goes on 3 residues after the read ends, and that part is filled in from the germline J gene. The rearrangement uses TRBV20-1 and TRBJ2-7, with 9 bases matching TRBD2. V lost 1 base, J lost 2 bases, and 3 bases stayed unmatched. This CDR3 contains 14 residues. CDR1 and CDR2 (germline): DFQATT, SNEGSKA (reference sequence). CDR3 in amino acids: CSARGLAAAYEQYF. The CDR3 bases that were read are TGCAGTGCTAGAGGACTAGCGGCCGCCTACGAG.

This clone was counted ten times or more. The read falls 3 residues short of the CDR3 end, and the missing part is taken from the germline J gene. The J gene is TRBJ1-1, the V gene TRBV19; 9 positions agree with TRBD1. CDR3 length: 13 residues. Per germline, CDR1 LNHDA and CDR2 SQIVND (reference sequence). The DNA read from the CDR3 is TGTGCCAGTAGTCCCGGGACAGGGAGGGAA. As protein: CASSPGTGRE. The whole CDR3 reads CASSPGTGREAFF.

This clone was found many times. The read gets to within 3 residues of the CDR3 end, and the germline J gene fills in the rest. This chain links TRBV18 with TRBJ2-1, with TRBD2 identical over 9 bases. This CDR3 comprises 16 residues. V was pared by 9 bases and J by 7 bases, with 16 bases of the junction left unmatched. Germline values: CDR1 KGHSH, CDR2 LQKENI. Here the CDR3 reads CASFSGGTSGLNEQFF. The CDR3 DNA, read in part, is TGTGCCAGTTTCAGCGGGGGAACTAGCGGGTTAAATGAG.

This clone was seen many times. The read falls 3 residues short of the CDR3 end, and the missing part is taken from the germline J gene. V is TRBV7-9 and J is TRBJ1-1; 8 bases are a match to TRBD1. V lost 5 bases to trimming and J lost 1 base; unmatched junction nucleotides: 3. Per germline, CDR1 SEHNR and CDR2 FQNEAQ (reference sequence). The CDR3 contains 14 residues. CDR3 bases read: TGTGCCAGCAGCCGCGGACAGGGGAACACTGAA. Encoded protein: CASSRGQGNTE. The whole CDR3 sequence is CASSRGQGNTEAFF.

This clone came up many times. The read stops 3 residues short of the end of the CDR3; the missing end is completed from the germline J gene. The V gene is TRBV7-8, the J gene TRBJ2-2, with 8 positions matching TRBD1. This CDR3 spans 16 amino acids. With 1 base clipped from V and 5 bases from J, the junction kept 6 bases outside the gene matches. Germline V gene lookup returns CDR1 SGHVS and CDR2 FQNEAQ. CDR3 amino acids: CASSLGGRGRTGELFF. Partial CDR3 DNA: TGTGCCAGCAGCTTAGGTGGCAGGGGGCGTACCGGGGAG.

This clone was counted at least ten times. The read stops 3 residues short of the end of the CDR3; the missing end is completed from the germline J gene. The chain has TRBV29-1 and TRBJ2-3, with 8 bases lining up with TRBD2. CDR3 size: 16 residues. The ends lost 4 bases at V and 2 bases at J; junction bases unmatched: 11. Germline CDR1 SQVTM, CDR2 ANQGSEA. This CDR3 is CSVGTSSLTHTDTQYF. The sequenced CDR3 bases are TGCAGCGTTGGGACTAGCTCATTAACCCACACAGATACG.

The sample holds many counts of this clone. The CDR3 DNA, read in part, is TGTGCCAGCAGTTACTCGGGGGGTCCAGGGATGAATGAG. It is translated as CASSYSGGPGMNE. The CDR3 in its entirety is CASSYSGGPGMNEQFF. This chain uses TRBV6-2 or TRBV6-3 with TRBJ2-1, with a possible D match to TRBD2 (6 bases). The read ends 3 residues early relative to the CDR3; the germline J gene fills the gap. V lost 0 bases, J lost 7 bases, and 16 bases lay in between. The CDR3 totals 16 residues. The V gene's germline CDR1 is MNHEY and CDR2 SVGEGT.

This clone occurred a few times. With the read ending 3 residues before the CDR3 end, the germline J gene is used to fill in that end. This rearrangement joins TRBV11-2 to TRBJ2-3, with 7 bases identical to TRBD2. Germline V gene lookup returns CDR1 SGHAT and CDR2 FQNNGV. This CDR3 spans 14 amino acids. The CDR3 reads CASSYRGESVTQYF. The covered CDR3 bases are TGTGCCAGCAGCTACCGGGGGGAGTCGGTGACG.

This clone has a handful of counts. The read is 3 residues too short to cover the CDR3 end, so that end is filled in from the germline J gene. The V and J genes are TRBV2 and TRBJ2-2, with 9 bases aligning to TRBD1. This CDR3 is 16 amino acids long. The junction had 10 bases not matched to a gene; V was cut back by 6 bases and J by 5 bases. Germline loops: CDR1 SNHLY, CDR2 FYNNEI. The CDR3 DNA, read in part, is TGTGCCAGCAGGGGGCTAGGGACAGGGTTTACCGGGGAG. Encoded protein: CASRGLGTGFTGE. The entire CDR3 protein reads CASRGLGTGFTGELFF.

This clone was seen at least ten times. The read finishes 3 residues shy of the CDR3 end, and the germline J gene is used to complete it. This chain connects TRBV2 to TRBJ1-4; TRBD1 matches 10 bases. CDR1 is SNHLY and CDR2 is FYNNEI in the germline V gene. The CDR3 runs to 16 residues. V was clipped by 6 bases and J by 4 bases; unmatched bases: 8. CDR3 DNA, as far as it was read: TGTGCCAGCAGGGGGACAGGGGTCTCGCTTAATGAAAAA. Amino acid sequence: CASRGTGVSLNEK. The entire CDR3 sequence reads CASRGTGVSLNEKLFF.

Comments on this clone: The read is 3 residues too short to cover the CDR3 end, so that end is filled in from the germline J gene. The gene calls are TRBV7-3 and TRBJ2-5; 8 bases align to TRBD2. The CDR3 sequence is 16 residues long. Looked up from germline, CDR1 is SGHTA and CDR2 is FQGTGA. J gave up 5 bases and V 5 bases, and 13 bases lay outside the gene matches. The CDR3 protein is CASSLGVAGRGETQYF. CDR3 DNA, as far as it was read: TGTGCCAGCAGCCTCGGGGTAGCGGGGCGCGGGGAGACC.